One and the same sample provided the 32 T cell receptor beta chains below, sequenced in a study of T cell changes during pregnancy in multiple sclerosis. Only in-frame clones appear in the TCRdb table, and some are missing; sequencing was by immunoSEQ multiplex PCR. The sample lists about 40,000 clones; around nine tenths were seen once. Sequencing was performed on CD4+ T cells from peripheral blood mononuclear cells, taken in the third trimester of pregnancy. The receptor source for this set is a female donor with multiple sclerosis, enrolled in a pregnancy study.

This clone has just one count. The chain carries TRBV12-5 and TRBJ2-1; 8 bases are shared with TRBD1. Germline values: CDR1 LGHNT, CDR2 FRNRAP. The CDR3 covers 15 residues. The V segment lost 6 bases and the J segment 2 bases; nucleotides outside the gene matches: 6. The DNA of the CDR3 is TGTGCTAGTGGGTACCCGGGACAGGCCTACAATGAGCAGTTCTTC. It yields the protein CASGYPGQAYNEQFF.

This clone came up once. The chain links TRBV5-1 to TRBJ2-7; D unresolved. This CDR3 is 15 amino acids long. CDR1 SGHRS and CDR2 YFSETQ come from the germline V gene. V shed 0 bases and J shed 2 bases, with 12 bases lying between them. The CDR3 reads CASSLGGGSTYEQYF. In nucleotides, the CDR3 is TGCGCCAGCAGCTTGGGAGGTGGGTCCACCTACGAGCAGTACTTC.

In nucleotides, the CDR3 is TGTGCCAGCAGCGTAGAGGCAGGGCGTGGCTACACCTTC. Translated: CASSVEAGRGYTF. The chain employs TRBV9 and TRBJ1-2; the D gene is possibly TRBD1 (5 bases). The germline gives CDR1 SGDLS, CDR2 YYNGEE. The CDR3 is 13 residues long. Trimming pared 0 bases from V and 7 bases from J, leaving 10 bases between.

This chain joins TRBV19 and TRBJ2-1, with 7 positions matching TRBD2. Germline V gives CDR1 LNHDA, CDR2 SQIVND (reference sequence). This CDR3 is built from 15 residues. The trim removed 5 bases at V and 2 bases at J, leaving 6 bases unmatched. The CDR3 is CASSSASGTYNEQFF. The CDR3 bases are TGTGCCAGTAGTTCGGCTAGCGGAACCTACAATGAGCAGTTCTTC.

This chain joins TRBV2 and TRBJ2-5, with D perhaps TRBD1 (7 bases). The CDR3 length is 13 residues. Looked up from germline, CDR1 is SNHLY and CDR2 is FYNNEI. V gave up 6 bases and J gave up 2 bases, with 10 bases separating them. For the CDR3, the DNA is TGTGCCAGCAGCGCGGGACAGCAAGAGACCCAGTACTTC. Protein: CASSAGQQETQYF. Filled out from reference TRBV2 and TRBJ2-5, the complete variable domain reads EPEVTQTPSHQVTQMGQEVILRCVPISNHLYFYWYRQILGQKVEFLVSFYNNEISEKSEIFDDQFSVERPDGSNFTLKIRSTKLEDSAMYFCASSAGQQETQYFGPGTRLLVL.

A single count supports this clone. The chain recombines TRBV5-1 with TRBJ1-1; the match to TRBD1 covers 7 bases. CDR1 and CDR2 from the germline V gene are SGHRS and YFSETQ. The CDR3 sequence is 15 residues long. V shed 4 bases, J shed 0 bases, and the junction held 6 bases outside the gene matches. CDR3 nucleotides: TGCGCCAGCAGCAGCCCGACAGGGTTGAACACTGAAGCTTTCTTT. Protein product: CASSSPTGLNTEAFF.

V usage is TRBV19 and J usage is TRBJ2-3, with D maybe TRBD1 (5 bases). Germline CDR1 reads LNHDA; CDR2 reads SQIVND (reference sequence). The V end was cut by 7 bases, the J end by 0 bases, with 11 bases between. The CDR3 covers 14 residues. This CDR3 is CASTLGASTDTQYF. The DNA for the CDR3 is TGTGCCAGTACCCTAGGGGCAAGCACAGATACGCAGTATTTT.

This chain links TRBV5-4 with TRBJ2-5; 12 bases map to TRBD2. CDR3 size: 16 residues. Unmatched junction bases numbered 6, after V lost 4 bases and J lost 2 bases. Germline CDR1 and CDR2: SGHNT and YYREEE (reference sequence). The DNA for the CDR3 is TGTGCCAGCAGCATCGGACTAGCGGGGATACAAGAGACCCAGTACTTC. It translates to CASSIGLAGIQETQYF. The full variable domain, completed using reference TRBV5-4 and TRBJ2-5, is ETGVTQSPTHLIKTRGQQVTLRCSSQSGHNTVSWYQQALGQGPQFIFQYYREEENGRGNFPPRFSGLQFPNYSSELNVNALELDDSALYLCASSIGLAGIQETQYFGPGTRLLVL.

The V call is TRBV28, the J call TRBJ2-7; perhaps TRBD2 as D (6 bases). This CDR3 contains 14 residues. Trimming removed 5 bases at V and 2 bases at J, with 13 bases between. CDR1 and CDR2 from the germline V gene are MDHEN and SYDVKM. CDR3 coding DNA: TGTGCCAGCAGTCCAACGGGACTCCCCTACGAGCAGTACTTC. Translation: CASSPTGLPYEQYF. Using reference TRBV28 and TRBJ2-7 for the parts outside the CDR3, the full variable domain is DVKVTQSSRYLVKRTGEKVFLECVQDMDHENMFWYRQDPGLGLRLIYFSYDVKMKEKGDIPEGYSVSREKKERFSLILESASTNQTSMYLCASSPTGLPYEQYFGPGTRLTVT.

This clone was picked up one time. The chain recombines TRBV18 with TRBJ2-1, with 8 bases matching TRBD2. Germline CDR1 KGHSH, CDR2 LQKENI. V dropped 1 base and J dropped 8; count of bases not matched to a gene: 10. The CDR3 totals 16 residues. The CDR3 protein is CASSPQYGRALDEQFF. The CDR3 DNA is TGTGCCAGCTCACCACAGTACGGGAGGGCCCTTGATGAGCAGTTCTTC.

The chain combines TRBV15 with TRBJ2-1; 9 bases fit TRBD2. V trimming: 0 bases; J trimming: 7 bases; junction bases outside the gene matches: 16. Germline assignment: CDR1 LNHNV and CDR2 YYDKDF (reference sequence). The CDR3 extends over 19 amino acids. The CDR3 spells CATSRDWASGTPTWNEQFF. The DNA of the CDR3 is TGTGCCACCAGCAGAGATTGGGCTAGCGGGACCCCGACGTGGAATGAGCAGTTCTTC.

This chain joins TRBV19 and TRBJ1-1, with a possible D match to TRBD1 (6 bases). With 9 bases removed from V and 0 bases from J, the gap between germline ends came to 17 bases. The germline V gene encodes CDR1 LNHDA and CDR2 SQIVND (reference sequence). The CDR3 length is 15 residues. CDR3 DNA sequence: TGTGCCAGCAGGCACAGGGTTGGGATGAACACTGAAGCTTTCTTT. As protein: CASRHRVGMNTEAFF. The complete variable domain, with remaining parts taken from reference TRBV19 and TRBJ1-1, reads DGGITQSPKYLFRKEGQNVTLSCEQNLNHDAMYWYRQDPGQGLRLIYYSQIVNDFQKGDIAEGYSVSREKKESFPLTVTSAQKNPTAFYLCASRHRVGMNTEAFFGQGTRLTVV.

The CDR3 DNA sequence: TGTGCCAGCAGCTATAGACAGAGAGACACTGAAGCTTTCTTT. Its protein product is CASSYRQRDTEAFF. V and J are TRBV6-5 and TRBJ1-1; perhaps TRBD1 as D (5 bases). From germline, CDR1 is MNHEY and CDR2 SVGAGI. This CDR3 comprises 14 residues. The V gene lost 6 bases and the J gene lost 3 bases, with 14 bases spanning the gap.

V is TRBV14 and J is TRBJ2-6, with 8 positions matching TRBD2. V lost 4 bases to trimming and J lost 0 bases; unmatched junction nucleotides: 14. CDR1 SGHDN and CDR2 FVKESK come from the germline V gene. CDR3 length: 20 residues. CDR3 loop: CASSLASGGYTLSGANVLTF. The CDR3 DNA is TGTGCCAGCAGCCTTGCCTCGGGGGGGTACACTCTCTCTGGGGCCAACGTCCTGACTTTC.

The J gene is TRBJ2-2, the V gene TRBV5-4; TRBD2 agrees at 12 bases. The V gene's germline CDR1 is SGHNT and CDR2 YYREEE (reference sequence). V shed 0 bases, J shed 6 bases, and the junction held 3 bases outside the gene matches. The CDR3 covers 16 residues. CDR3 nucleotide sequence: TGTGCCAGCAGCTTGGGACTAGCGGGAGCCCCCGGGGAGCTGTTTTTT. Protein product: CASSLGLAGAPGELFF.

The rearrangement links TRBV5-6 to TRBJ1-1; TRBD1 agrees at 9 bases. With V trimmed by 4 bases and J by 4 bases, 8 bases remained unmatched. Germline V gene data show CDR1 as SGHDT and CDR2 as YYEEEE. The CDR3 runs 15 residues. CDR3 region: CASSLLGTGITEAFF. The CDR3 DNA reads as TGTGCCAGCAGCCTGCTAGGGACAGGGATCACTGAAGCTTTCTTT.

This clone occurred a few times. The V call is TRBV16, the J call TRBJ2-6; 7 bases are a match to TRBD1. The CDR3 has 16 residues. Germline V lookup: CDR1 KGHSY, CDR2 FQNENV. V gave up 1 base and J gave up 1 base; unmatched junction bases: 1. This CDR3 reads CASSQYRGSGANVLTF. The DNA for the CDR3 is TGTGCCAGCAGCCAATACAGGGGATCTGGGGCCAACGTCCTGACTTTC. The full variable domain, rest sourced from reference TRBV16 and TRBJ2-6, is GEEVAQTPKHLVRGEGQKAKLYCAPIKGHSYVFWYQQVLKNEFKFLISFQNENVFDETGMPKERFSAKCLPNSPCSLEIQATKLEDSAVYFCASSQYRGSGANVLTFGAGSRLTVL.

This clone has more than one count but fewer than ten. This rearrangement joins TRBV18 to TRBJ1-1; D is unclear. CDR1 is KGHSH and CDR2 is LQKENI in the germline V gene. The V and J ends lost 2 bases and 1 base respectively, with 11 bases between them. This CDR3 has 15 residues. CDR3 in amino acids: CASSPSVRWNTEAFF. The CDR3 DNA follows: TGTGCCAGCTCACCAAGCGTGCGGTGGAACACTGAAGCTTTCTTT.

The chain joins TRBV7-9 to TRBJ2-1; 7 bases line up with TRBD2. Trimming removed 1 base from V and 7 bases from J; junction bases left unmatched: 10. The V gene's germline CDR1 is SEHNR and CDR2 FQNEAQ (reference sequence). The CDR3 is made up of 16 amino acids. The chain's CDR3 is CASSLVSSGTGNEQFF. The CDR3 DNA sequence: TGTGCCAGCAGCTTAGTTTCCAGCGGGACGGGGAATGAGCAGTTCTTC. Filled out from reference TRBV7-9 and TRBJ2-1, the complete variable domain reads DTGVSQNPRHKITKRGQNVTFRCDPISEHNRLYWYRQTLGQGPEFLTYFQNEAQLEKSRLLSDRFSAERPKGSFSTLEIQRTEQGDSAMYLCASSLVSSGTGNEQFFGPGTRLTVL.

The J gene is TRBJ2-3, the V gene TRBV19, with 9 bases that match TRBD1. The J segment lost 4 bases and the V segment lost 5 bases, leaving 4 bases of the junction unmatched. The germline V gene encodes CDR1 LNHDA and CDR2 SQIVND (reference sequence). The CDR3 contains 14 residues. CDR3 amino acids: CASSFGQGPDTQYF. The CDR3 nucleotides read TGTGCCAGTAGTTTCGGACAGGGGCCAGATACGCAGTATTTT.

The chain has TRBV10-1 and TRBJ2-7; the D gene is possibly TRBD2 (5 bases). Germline V gene lookup returns CDR1 WNHNN and CDR2 SYGVQD (reference sequence). There are 15 residues in the CDR3. Between the trimmed V and J ends, which lost 3 bases and 3 bases, there was a span of 15 bases. The CDR3 loop reads CASSDTLGVRYEQYF. The CDR3 coding sequence is TGCGCCAGCAGTGATACCCTGGGAGTCCGCTACGAGCAGTACTTC.

CDR3 bases: TGCGCCAGCAGTGAGTCGCCCCCTTTAGCGGGAGATAAAGGCGAGCAGTACTTC. It is translated as CASSESPPLAGDKGEQYF. The V and J genes are TRBV10-1 and TRBJ2-7; 9 bases are a match to TRBD2. From germline, CDR1 is WNHNN and CDR2 SYGVQD (reference sequence). With V trimmed by 0 bases and J by 6 bases, 15 bases remained unmatched. This CDR3 is 18 amino acids long.

V gene TRBV28 combines with J gene TRBJ2-7; 7 bases match TRBD2. The V gene end was trimmed by 7 bases and the J gene end by 3 bases; junction bases not matched to a gene: 9. The CDR3 is 14 amino acids. The V gene's germline CDR1 is MDHEN and CDR2 SYDVKM. CDR3 sequence reads: CASTAAGDFYEQYF. In DNA, the CDR3 is TGTGCCAGCACGGCCGCGGGGGACTTCTACGAGCAGTACTTC. The complete variable domain, with remaining parts taken from reference TRBV28 and TRBJ2-7, reads DVKVTQSSRYLVKRTGEKVFLECVQDMDHENMFWYRQDPGLGLRLIYFSYDVKMKEKGDIPEGYSVSREKKERFSLILESASTNQTSMYLCASTAAGDFYEQYFGPGTRLTVT.

The sample holds one count of this clone. The chain uses TRBV2 and TRBJ1-5, with D unclear. The V end lost 7 bases, the J end lost 0 bases, and 10 bases lay between the germline ends. The CDR3 spans 14 residues. The germline gives CDR1 SNHLY, CDR2 FYNNEI. In DNA form, the CDR3 reads TGTGCCAGCACTGGAGAGATTAGCAATCAGCCCCAGCATTTT. Translating gives CASTGEISNQPQHF.

The chain is built from TRBV28 and TRBJ2-3; 7 bases fit TRBD2. Per the germline V gene, CDR1 is MDHEN and CDR2 is SYDVKM. The CDR3 covers 14 residues. With 4 bases clipped from V and 2 bases from J, the junction kept 3 bases outside the gene matches. The DNA of the CDR3 is TGTGCCAGCAGTTGGGGGGGGAACACAGATACGCAGTATTTT. Protein sequence: CASSWGGNTDTQYF.

The CDR3 loop reads CAISELTTGYGYTF. The DNA for the CDR3 is TGTGCCATCAGTGAGTTAACAACAGGGTATGGCTACACCTTC. This sequence joins TRBV10-3 and TRBJ1-2; D may be TRBD1 (6 bases). Germline CDR1 reads ENHRY; CDR2 reads SYGVKD. Trimming cost V 1 base and J 5 bases, with 11 bases left between them. The CDR3 is 14 amino acids.

The rearrangement uses TRBV18 and TRBJ2-7; 7 nucleotides line up with TRBD1. CDR1 is KGHSH, CDR2 LQKENI, per germline. V trimming: 2 bases; J trimming: 3 bases; junction bases outside the gene matches: 4. The CDR3 totals 14 residues. CDR3 sequence: CASSPTDRNYEQYF. The CDR3 DNA follows: TGTGCCAGCTCACCAACGGACAGGAACTACGAGCAGTACTTC.

This clone was detected only a few times. The chain uses TRBV19 and TRBJ1-1, with D possibly TRBD1 on 5 matching bases. The CDR3 runs to 14 residues. From germline, CDR1 is LNHDA and CDR2 SQIVND (reference sequence). The germline V and J ends were trimmed by 1 base and 2 bases, with 8 bases remaining between them. CDR3 loop: CASSIGTGNTEAFF. The CDR3 nucleotides read TGTGCCAGTAGTATAGGAACAGGCAACACTGAAGCTTTCTTT.

This chain joins TRBV7-3 and TRBJ2-7; a weak D match, TRBD2 (5 bases). Between the trimmed V and J ends, which lost 2 bases and 0 bases, there was a span of 11 bases. From germline, CDR1 is SGHTA and CDR2 FQGTGA. The CDR3 covers 15 residues. CDR3 residues: CASSLDPGSSYEQYF. The DNA for the CDR3 is TGTGCCAGCAGCTTAGACCCGGGGAGCTCCTACGAGCAGTACTTC. The variable domain in full, with the rest retrieved from reference TRBV7-3 and TRBJ2-7, is GAGVSQTPSNKVTEKGKYVELRCDPISGHTALYWYRQSLGQGPEFLIYFQGTGAADDSGLPNDRFFAVRPEGSVSTLKIQRTERGDSAVYLCASSLDPGSSYEQYFGPGTRLTVT.

The chain is built from TRBV2 and TRBJ2-7; D perhaps matches TRBD1 (6 bases). The germline V gene has CDR1 SNHLY and CDR2 FYNNEI. V was trimmed by 5 bases and J by 2 bases, leaving 19 bases between them. This CDR3 has 16 residues. CDR3 loop: CASSQTTGRRPYEQYF. The DNA of the CDR3 is TGTGCCAGCAGTCAAACTACAGGGCGACGGCCCTACGAGCAGTACTTC.

The chain couples TRBV4-1 to TRBJ1-5; D ambiguous. With 4 bases removed from V and 3 bases from J, the gap between germline ends came to 10 bases. The CDR3 runs 14 residues. CDR1 is MGHRA and CDR2 is YSYEKL in the germline V gene. In DNA form, the CDR3 reads TGCGCCAGCAGCCTTCCGGGATCCAATCAGCCCCAGCATTTT. Encoded protein: CASSLPGSNQPQHF.

This chain connects TRBV30 to TRBJ2-3; 11 bases are a match to TRBD2. Trimming cost V 0 bases and J 6 bases; bases outside gene matches: 5. The germline CDR1 and CDR2 sequences are GTSNPN and SVGIG (reference sequence). This CDR3 comprises 15 residues. The DNA of the CDR3 is TGTGCCTGGAGTGTACTGGCTAGCGGGAGGGATACGCAGTATTTT. Translation: CAWSVLASGRDTQYF.